This passage covers 10 T cell receptor beta chains from one sample sequenced in a study of CD8 T cells in ankylosing spondylitis. TCRdb ran MiXCR on the 5' RACE reads and lists one entry per CDR3 protein. Found here are 340,000 or so distinct CDR3 sequences, roughly 14% of them singletons; the top ten hold about 1%. The sample taken for sequencing was blood, either unsorted or a sorted T cell fraction (not recorded which). These TCRs come from a male donor with ankylosing spondylitis or in good health (not recorded which).

J is TRBJ2-5 and V is TRBV20-1; D might be TRBD1 or TRBD2, each matching 5 bases. The germline V and J ends were trimmed by 5 bases and 2 bases, with 15 bases remaining between them. CDR3 length equals 14 residues. The germline V gene encodes CDR1 DFQATT and CDR2 SNEGSKA (reference sequence). The CDR3 DNA is TGCAGTGCTGCCACATCGGGACCTCAAGAGACCCAGTACTTC. Amino acids: CSAATSGPQETQYF.

V is TRBV7-9 and J is TRBJ2-7, with unresolved D. The CDR3 has 14 amino acids. V dropped 1 base and J dropped 0 bases, with 7 bases sitting between them. The V gene's germline CDR1 is SEHNR and CDR2 FQNEAQ (reference sequence). The CDR3 DNA sequence: TGTGCCAGCAGCTTAGGGAGTTTCTCCTACGAGCAGTACTTC. This encodes CASSLGSFSYEQYF.

This clonotype was counted only a few times. The chain carries TRBV12-3 or TRBV12-4 and TRBJ2-3; possible D gene TRBD2, 7 bases. The CDR3 is 16 residues long. With 5 bases removed from V and 6 bases from J, the gap between germline ends came to 21 bases. In nucleotides, the CDR3 is TGTGCCAGCAGTCCATTAGGGGGAGGGCCTAGGGATACGCAGTATTTT. Translation: CASSPLGGGPRDTQYF.

There are a few counts of this clonotype. The chain couples TRBV18 to TRBJ2-7; maybe TRBD2 (6 bases). The CDR3 covers 14 residues. Germline CDR1 reads KGHSH; CDR2 reads LQKENI. Trimming removed 5 bases from V and 3 bases from J, with 14 bases in between. The CDR3 is CASSASGTHYEQYF. The CDR3 nucleotides are TGTGCCAGCTCAGCCTCCGGGACTCACTACGAGCAGTACTTC.

The chain carries TRBV20-1 and TRBJ2-6; perhaps D is TRBD1 or TRBD2 (5 bases each). V lost 6 bases and J 4 bases, leaving 16 bases between the germline ends. CDR1 and CDR2 from the germline V gene are DFQATT and SNEGSKA (reference sequence). The CDR3 length is 15 residues. CDR3 in DNA: TGCAGTGCCCCGAGTGGGGGTTCGGGGGCCAACGTCCTGACTTTC. Encoded protein: CSAPSGGSGANVLTF.

In this sample, this clonotype turned up a few times. The chain is built from TRBV20-1 and TRBJ2-5, with D tentatively TRBD1 (6 bases). The CDR3 sequence is 14 residues long. Looked up from germline, CDR1 is DFQATT and CDR2 is SNEGSKA (reference sequence). V lost 0 bases to trimming and J lost 5 bases, with 13 bases between them. CDR3 bases: TGCAGTGCTAGAGACTGGGACAAGAGGGAGACCCAGTACTTC. Translating it yields CSARDWDKRETQYF.

This clonotype has only a few counts. This chain connects TRBV20-1 to TRBJ2-1; no reliable D call. Germline V gene sequence: CDR1 DFQATT, CDR2 SNEGSKA (reference sequence). Trimming took 0 bases from V and 0 from J, leaving 12 bases between them. The CDR3 consists of 16 residues. The CDR3 sequence: CSARDPLGRSYNEQFF. The CDR3 nucleotides are TGCAGTGCTAGAGATCCGCTAGGGCGCTCCTACAATGAGCAGTTCTTC.

V and J are TRBV12-3 or TRBV12-4 and TRBJ2-3; D remains unclear. CDR3 length: 14 amino acids. Trimming stripped 5 bases from V and 6 bases from J, with 15 bases between. Written as DNA, the CDR3 is TGTGCCAGCAGTCTTGGGAACCGCGTTGATACGCAGTATTTT. This translates into CASSLGNRVDTQYF.

The CDR3 loop is CASSSPGTGAGANVLTF. In DNA form, the CDR3 reads TGTGCCAGCAGTTCCCCCGGGACAGGGGCCGGGGCCAACGTCCTGACTTTC. J is TRBJ2-6 and V is TRBV6-2 or TRBV6-3; 10 bases match TRBD1. V trimming: 4 bases; J trimming: 4 bases; junction bases outside the gene matches: 7. The CDR3 is 17 residues long. Germline values: CDR1 MNHEY, CDR2 SVGEGT.

This clonotype was seen ten or more times. V gene TRBV2 combines with J gene TRBJ2-1; TRBD1 is a possible D gene (6 bases). Trimming left V 5 bases short and J 0 bases short, with 11 bases between. Germline values: CDR1 SNHLY, CDR2 FYNNEI. The CDR3 consists of 15 residues. As DNA, the CDR3 is TGTGCCAGCAGTTTCGACAGGAGCTCCTACAATGAGCAGTTCTTC. Translating it yields CASSFDRSSYNEQFF.